The source of this T cell receptor beta chain is a study of vaccination and CD4 T cells after COVID-19. Turning to the study itself: The convalescent group had six males, four females, seven Caucasians, two Asians, one multiracial. Median time from second vaccine dose to sampling was 72 days (14 to 241). General study points: Rising from about 20 to 38, the median of SARS-CoV-2-reactive clonotypes did not change significantly.

Once obtained from cultured CD4+ T cells, the DNA was sequenced using the Oncomine TCR Beta short-read assay. TCRdb ran MiXCR on the PCR reads and lists one entry per CDR3 protein. The table includes 12,000 or so distinct CDR3 sequences, around 40% detected once. The CDR3 totals 15 residues. CDR1 and CDR2 from the germline V gene are SGHVS and FNYEAQ. V trimming: 4 bases; J trimming: 2 bases; junction bases outside the gene matches: 4. The treatment denotes: roughly 10-day PBMC culture with coronavirus spike peptide pools or control peptides (ViraFEST assay). Wells that each held some 2 million PBMCs were cultured with roughly 9.5 IU/ml IL-2 and approximately 9.6 ug/ml peptide pools. As for this clonotype: The antigen remains undetermined.

J is TRBJ2-7 and V is TRBV7-6; 11 nucleotides match TRBD2. The receptor was isolated from a human donor with COVID-19. Input material: cultured CD4+ T cells from blood. The CDR3 region has the DNA TGTGCCAGCAGCTCGACTAGCGGGGAGACCTACGAGCAGTACTTC. Translating gives CASSSTSGETYEQYF.